This T cell receptor beta chain originates from a study of OX40 agonist ivuxolimab in advanced cancers. Whole-study context: Prior therapy, whether anti-PD-1, anti-PD-L1 or anti-CTLA-4, was allowed, and 35% to 40% had some.

Blood got drawn at baseline, again on cycle 4 day 1, and then on cycle 7 day 1. Study-wide results and caveats: At 0.1 to 3.0 mg/kg, CD4+ and CD8+ blood T cells expanded clonally by week 6. Among the lowest peripheral clonal expansion occurred in 0.1-3.0 mg/kg partial responders.

The CDR3 covers 16 residues. Trimming shortened V by 1 base and J by 5 bases, and 15 bases separated the two germline ends. Germline CDR1 reads SGHRS; CDR2 reads YFSETQ. To note about this clone: Its specificity is unknown.

The table came from immunoSEQ multiplex PCR; TCRdb's copy has only in-frame clones and leaves some out. Of tens of thousands of clones listed, 80% to 90% are singletons. The sequencing used CD4+ or CD8+ T cells sorted from blood, collected in a trial of the OX40 agonist ivuxolimab. This TCR came from an adult with an advanced solid tumor such as melanoma, head and neck, liver or kidney cancer. The V call is TRBV5-1, the J call TRBJ1-4; D is uncertain. CDR3 coding DNA: TGCGCCAGCAGCTTGAACGTCAGGTCCCAAAATGAAAAACTGTTTTTT. Translated: CASSLNVRSQNEKLFF.